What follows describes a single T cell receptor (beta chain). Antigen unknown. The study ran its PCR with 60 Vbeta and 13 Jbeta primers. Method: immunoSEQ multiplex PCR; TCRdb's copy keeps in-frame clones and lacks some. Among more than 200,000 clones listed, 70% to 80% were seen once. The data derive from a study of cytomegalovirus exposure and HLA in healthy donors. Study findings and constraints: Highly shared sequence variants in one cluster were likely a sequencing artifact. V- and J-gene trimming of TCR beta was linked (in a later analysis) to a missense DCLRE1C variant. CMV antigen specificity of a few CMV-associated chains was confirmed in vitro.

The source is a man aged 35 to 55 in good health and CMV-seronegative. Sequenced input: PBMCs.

For the CDR3, the DNA is TGCGCCAGCAGCTTGCAGACTAGCGGGGGATACAATGAGCAGTTCTTC. This codes for CASSLQTSGGYNEQFF. The chain recombines TRBV5-1 with TRBJ2-1; TRBD2 matches at 12 bases. V shed 1 base, J shed 4 bases, and the junction held 3 bases outside the gene matches. The V gene's germline CDR1 is SGHRS and CDR2 YFSETQ. The CDR3 totals 16 residues.